This TCR beta chain was retrieved from a study of cytomegalovirus exposure and HLA in healthy donors. Study summary: Most donors, 81% of over 300 genotyped, fell in the Caucasian-associated ancestry cluster.

Amplification used 60 Vbeta primers and 13 Jbeta primers. TCRdb's copy holds only in-frame clones and misses some; the assay was immunoSEQ multiplex PCR. This sample has about 160,000 clones; roughly 80% occur once, and the top ten carry 2% to 2.5%. Trimming left V 2 bases short and J 4 bases short, with 15 bases between. CDR1 MNHNS and CDR2 SASEGT come from the germline V gene. The CDR3 sequence is 16 residues long. Broader study findings: A later analysis found that most CMV-associated TCR beta chains appeared HLA-restricted. The authors later linked a missense DCLRE1C variant to TCR beta V- and J-gene trimming. There were fewer than 200 TCR beta chains listed as cytomegalovirus-associated.

This clone has a single count. Its antigen is not identified. The TCR was taken from a female donor in good health and CMV-seronegative. The chain combines TRBV6-1 with TRBJ2-1; D is possibly TRBD1 (5 bases). Sequencing was performed on PBMCs. The CDR3 spells CASSEFGHTSYNEQFF. The DNA for the CDR3 is TGTGCCAGCAGTGAATTTGGACACACCTCGTACAATGAGCAGTTCTTC.